The rows below give T cell receptor beta chains drawn from one sample of a study of CD8+CD57+ T cells in acquired aplastic anemia. TCRdb ran MiXCR on the reads and lists one entry per CDR3 protein. The table shows 120,000 or so distinct CDR3 sequences, with about two fifths occurring only once. The sample was sorted CD4+, CD8+, or CD8+CD57+ T cells (not recorded which) from PBMCs. All receptors come from a human donor with aplastic anemia. Each CDR3 is given with its conserved first and last residue. Fields, in order: J gene, clone size, D gene, V gene, CDR3 protein, CDR3 DNA. The D gene is left open where the match is weak. Only some rows state a clone size, as once, few, many or a class for expanded clones.

>TRBJ1-3|many|-|TRBV6-2/TRBV6-3
CATLEGSGNTIYF
TGTGCCACCCTGGAGGGGTCCGGAAACACCATATATTTT
>TRBJ1-5|-|-|TRBV6-1
CAPLGRQPQHF
TGTGCCCCCCTCGGGCGTCAGCCCCAGCATTTT
>TRBJ1-2|-|TRBD1|TRBV18
CASSPPQGDRGYTF
TGTGCCAGCTCACCTCCGCAGGGGGATCGGGGCTACACCTTC
>TRBJ2-3|-|-|TRBV24-1
CATSESELTDTQYF
TGTGCCACCAGTGAGTCAGAACTCACAGATACGCAGTATTTT
>TRBJ1-4|-|-|TRBV3-1
CASSAGPNEKLFF
TGTGCCAGCAGCGCGGGCCCCAATGAAAAACTGTTTTTT
>TRBJ2-5|many|TRBD2|TRBV7-8
CASSLAGTSGGMGETQYF
TGTGCCAGCAGCCTGGCGGGGACTAGCGGGGGGATGGGAGAGACCCAGTACTTC
>TRBJ2-3|once|TRBD1|TRBV20-1
CSSEVGTGGADTQYF
TGCAGTTCTGAAGTCGGGACAGGGGGGGCAGATACGCAGTATTTT
>TRBJ2-1|-|-|TRBV10-3
CAISDPRFEQFF
TGTGCCATCAGTGACCCACGTTTTGAGCAGTTCTTC
>TRBJ1-5|many|TRBD1|TRBV11-2
CASSLVGTGSSQPQHF
TGTGCCAGCAGCTTAGTAGGGACAGGGTCTTCTCAGCCCCAGCATTTT
>TRBJ2-5|-|TRBD2|TRBV7-8
CASSSRGSGDQETQYF
TGTGCCAGCAGTTCCAGAGGTAGCGGGGACCAAGAGACCCAGTACTTC
>TRBJ1-6|many|TRBD1|TRBV20-1
CSASKTGDSYNSPLHF
TGCAGTGCTAGCAAAACAGGGGATTCCTATAATTCACCCCTCCACTTT
>TRBJ2-7|-|-|TRBV7-6
CASSFNPSYEQYF
TGTGCCAGCAGCTTTAATCCTTCCTACGAGCAGTACTTC
>TRBJ1-2|-|TRBD1|TRBV20-1
CRASSLEGARGYTF
TGCCGTGCTAGTTCCCTAGAGGGGGCAAGAGGCTACACCTTT
>TRBJ1-6|many|-|TRBV4-2
CASSPGLSRPGLSPLHF
TGTGCCAGCAGCCCGGGACTCTCGAGGCCTGGACTTTCACCCCTCCACTTT
>TRBJ2-1|-|TRBD2|TRBV11-2
CASSLLYSGLAGGDEQFF
TGTGCCAGCAGCTTACTCTATTCGGGACTAGCGGGGGGGGATGAGCAGTTCTTC
>TRBJ1-4|many|-|TRBV5-1
CASSLNTATNEKLFF
TGCGCCAGCAGCTTAAACACAGCAACTAATGAAAAACTGTTTTTT
>TRBJ1-1|-|TRBD1|TRBV19
CASSPDPRDSNTEAFF
TGTGCCAGTAGCCCAGACCCTCGGGACAGTAACACTGAAGCTTTCTTT
>TRBJ1-4|many|TRBD1|TRBV14
CASSPLGQGQEKLFF
TGTGCCAGCAGCCCTTTGGGACAGGGGCAGGAAAAACTGTTTTTT
>TRBJ2-7|many|-|TRBV6-1
CASSPRGGGTVSYEQYF
TGTGCCAGCAGTCCCAGGGGTGGCGGGACAGTCTCCTACGAGCAGTACTTC